Below are 21 T cell receptor beta chains sequenced from a single sample in a study of cytomegalovirus exposure and HLA in healthy donors. PCR used 60 Vbeta primers and 13 Jbeta primers. TCRdb's copy holds only in-frame clones and misses some; the assay was immunoSEQ multiplex PCR. Of about 54,000 clones detected, roughly 84% appear once; the ten largest clones hold 3% to 3.5%. Sequencing was done on a sample of PBMCs. These receptors all come from a woman under 30 in good health and CMV-seronegative.

This clone was detected only once. The chain recombines TRBV13 with TRBJ2-7; 13 bases line up with TRBD2. Per the germline V gene, CDR1 is PRHDT and CDR2 is FYEKMQ (reference sequence). V lost 8 bases to trimming and J lost 5 bases; unmatched junction nucleotides: 3. There are 13 residues in the CDR3. DNA for the CDR3: TGTGCCAGCTCAGGACTAGCGGGAGACGAGCAGTACTTC. Amino acid sequence: CASSGLAGDEQYF. Variable domain in full (rest from reference TRBV13 and TRBJ2-7): AAGVIQSPRHLIKEKRETATLKCYPIPRHDTVYWYQQGPGQDPQFLISFYEKMQSDKGSIPDRFSAQQFSDYHSELNMSSLELGDSALYFCASSGLAGDEQYFGPGTRLTVT.

Note on this clone: The germline gene is not matched at one end of the junction; a read error may be the cause. The chain employs TRBV4-1 and TRBJ1-2; 9 nucleotides agree with TRBD1. The CDR3 is 13 amino acids. Germline V CDR1 and CDR2: MGHRA, YSYEKL. The CDR3: CASRQGTGLGYTF. The DNA of the CDR3 is TGCGCCAGCAGACAAGGGACAGGGCTTGGCTACACCTTC.

In regard to this clone: The junction departs from the called germline gene at one end, perhaps through a read error. This chain joins TRBV7-9 and TRBJ2-7, with 7 positions matching TRBD2. Per the germline V gene, CDR1 is SEHNR and CDR2 is FQNEAQ (reference sequence). CDR3 length equals 13 residues. The CDR3 nucleotides are TGTGCCAGCAGCCTAGCGGCTCTCTACGAGCAGTACTTC. It specifies CASSLAALYEQYF.

In DNA, the CDR3 is TGCAGCGTTGCTGGACAGGCAGGGGAGCCCCAGCATTTT. Residues: CSVAGQAGEPQHF. This sequence joins TRBV29-1 and TRBJ1-5, with 7 bases matching TRBD1. The CDR3 runs 13 residues. Germline assignment: CDR1 SQVTM and CDR2 ANQGSEA. J lost 8 bases, V lost 4 bases, and 8 bases had no gene match. Together with reference TRBV29-1 and TRBJ1-5, the CDR3 gives the full variable domain: SAVISQKPSRDICQRGTSLTIQCQVDSQVTMMFWYRQQPGQSLTLIATANQGSEATYESGFVIDKFPISRPNLTFSTLTVSNMSPEDSSIYLCSVAGQAGEPQHFGDGTRLSIL.

This rearrangement joins TRBV11-2 to TRBJ1-3; 8 positions agree with TRBD1. CDR1 SGHAT and CDR2 FQNNGV come from the germline V gene. Losses at the gene ends were 5 bases for V and 9 bases for J; bases not matched to a gene: 21. The CDR3 has 18 amino acids. CDR3: CASSPSRGQASRVSTIYF. CDR3 DNA: TGTGCCAGCAGCCCATCCAGGGGACAGGCGAGCCGAGTGTCCACCATATATTTT.

The chain uses TRBV11-2 and TRBJ2-7, with D maybe TRBD2 (5 bases). V lost 4 bases, J lost 1 base, and 11 bases lay in between. There are 14 residues in the CDR3. Per the germline V gene, CDR1 is SGHAT and CDR2 is FQNNGV. The CDR3 DNA reads as TGTGCCAGCAGCTACATCGGGGATTCCTACGAGCAGTACTTC. Translation gives CASSYIGDSYEQYF.

J is TRBJ2-1 and V is TRBV19; no clear D gene. From germline, CDR1 is LNHDA and CDR2 SQIVND (reference sequence). V dropped 3 bases and J dropped 7 bases, with 7 bases sitting between them. This CDR3 contains 12 residues. This CDR3 reads CASSIIGNEQFF. In DNA form, the CDR3 reads TGTGCCAGTAGTATCATCGGGAATGAGCAGTTCTTC.

V and J are TRBV7-9 and TRBJ1-5, with unresolved D. This CDR3 comprises 15 residues. Germline V CDR1 and CDR2: SEHNR, FQNEAQ (reference sequence). Trimming removed 5 bases at V and 0 bases at J, with 11 bases between. The CDR3 region is CASSPLGASNQPQHF. DNA of the CDR3: TGTGCCAGCAGCCCCCTAGGAGCTAGCAATCAGCCCCAGCATTTT.

A single count supports this clone. V is TRBV27 and J is TRBJ2-7; 11 bases are shared with TRBD2. CDR1 is MNHEY, CDR2 SMNVEV, per germline (reference sequence). V was pared by 6 bases and J by 3 bases, with 4 bases of the junction left unmatched. The CDR3 runs to 14 residues. The CDR3 DNA reads as TGTGCCAGCAGCATCGGGACTAGCGGCTACGAGCAGTACTTC. Translation gives CASSIGTSGYEQYF.

The CDR3 bases are TGTGCCAGTACCAAAGAAAGACAGCAGTATAGCAATCAGCCCCAGCATTTT. Amino acids: CASTKERQQYSNQPQHF. The rearrangement joins TRBV19 to TRBJ1-5, with a possible D match to TRBD1 (5 bases). The length of the CDR3 is 17 residues. Germline CDR1 and CDR2: LNHDA and SQIVND (reference sequence). V lost 7 bases, J lost 0 bases, and 19 bases lay in between.

Comments on this clone: The junction and the germline gene differ at one end; a read error may be behind it. V gene TRBV27 combines with J gene TRBJ2-3; 10 bases agree with TRBD2. The CDR3 loop spans 11 amino acids. Germline V CDR1 and CDR2: MNHEY, SMNVEV (reference sequence). The CDR3 DNA reads as TGCGTAGCGGGAGGATCAGATACGCAGTATTTT. This codes for CVAGGSDTQYF.

This clone was seen only once. The rearrangement uses TRBV28 and TRBJ1-2, with 9 positions matching TRBD1. Germline assignment: CDR1 MDHEN and CDR2 SYDVKM. The length of the CDR3 is 15 residues. Trimming cost V 6 bases and J 2 bases; bases outside gene matches: 7. CDR3 nucleotide sequence: TGTGCCAGCAGCCTCACAGGGGGCGGCAACTATGGCTACACCTTC. Residues: CASSLTGGGNYGYTF.

A word on this clone: The junction does not match germline at one end; this may be a read error. The chain combines TRBV5-1 with TRBJ2-6; tentative D call: TRBD1 (5 bases). CDR1 and CDR2 (germline): SGHRS, YFSETQ. The CDR3 has 14 residues. The CDR3 loop is CASSSISGANGLTF. DNA of the CDR3: TGCGCCAGCAGCTCCATCTCTGGGGCCAACGGCCTGACTTTC.

This sequence joins TRBV5-1 and TRBJ1-5; unclear D gene. Trimming shortened V by 4 bases and J by 4 bases, and 3 bases separated the two germline ends. In germline, CDR1 is SGHRS, CDR2 YFSETQ. The CDR3 has 11 amino acids. CDR3 in amino acids: CASSLNQPQHF. CDR3 DNA sequence: TGCGCCAGCAGCCTTAATCAGCCCCAGCATTTT. The complete variable domain, with remaining parts taken from reference TRBV5-1 and TRBJ1-5, reads KAGVTQTPRYLIKTRGQQVTLSCSPISGHRSVSWYQQTPGQGLQFLFEYFSETQRNKGNFPGRFSGRQFSNSRSEMNVSTLELGDSALYLCASSLNQPQHFGDGTRLSIL.

V and J are TRBV5-1 and TRBJ1-2; TRBD1 matches at 9 bases. With 0 bases clipped from V and 3 bases from J, the junction kept 6 bases outside the gene matches. CDR3 length: 16 residues. CDR1 and CDR2 (germline): SGHRS, YFSETQ. The CDR3 coding sequence is TGCGCCAGCAGCTTGGTGCGGGACAGGGATCACTATGGCTACACCTTC. Residues: CASSLVRDRDHYGYTF.

The J gene is TRBJ2-1, the V gene TRBV11-2; 10 bases map to TRBD2. The V segment lost 6 bases and the J segment 1 base; nucleotides outside the gene matches: 3. Per germline, CDR1 SGHAT and CDR2 FQNNGV. CDR3 length: 15 residues. CDR3 sequence: CASSPLAGSYNEQFF. DNA for the CDR3: TGTGCCAGCAGTCCACTAGCGGGGTCCTACAATGAGCAGTTCTTC.

This clone was seen just once. The chain joins TRBV5-1 to TRBJ2-7, with D tentatively TRBD2 (5 bases). This CDR3 region has 16 residues. V lost 0 bases and J 3 bases, leaving 16 bases between the germline ends. Germline V gives CDR1 SGHRS, CDR2 YFSETQ. The CDR3 coding sequence is TGCGCCAGCAGCTTGGGCGAAGCGTCGGCGGGCTACGAGCAGTACTTC. This translates into CASSLGEASAGYEQYF.

The chain joins TRBV11-2 to TRBJ2-3; 11 nucleotides agree with TRBD2. After removal of 6 bases from V and 2 bases from J, the junction contained 7 bases not matched to a gene. In germline, CDR1 is SGHAT, CDR2 FQNNGV. This CDR3 is built from 16 residues. The CDR3 DNA reads as TGTGCCAGCAGAGAGCCGGGACTAGCGGTCACAGATACGCAGTATTTT. It is translated as CASREPGLAVTDTQYF.

V and J are TRBV27 and TRBJ2-3; 7 bases line up with TRBD1. This CDR3 has 15 amino acids. Germline V gives CDR1 MNHEY, CDR2 SMNVEV (reference sequence). The junction had 6 bases not matched to a gene; V was cut back by 0 bases and J by 6 bases. Here the CDR3 reads CASSLSTGVGDTQYF. The CDR3 coding sequence is TGTGCCAGCAGTTTATCCACAGGGGTTGGGGATACGCAGTATTTT.

This clone was seen just once. The chain recombines TRBV7-9 with TRBJ1-2, with 7 bases lining up with TRBD1. The CDR3 runs to 14 residues. The V gene's germline CDR1 is SEHNR and CDR2 FQNEAQ (reference sequence). The J segment lost 1 base and the V segment lost 5 bases, leaving 4 bases of the junction unmatched. CDR3 loop: CASSRTGNNYGYTF. CDR3 DNA sequence: TGTGCCAGCAGCCGGACAGGAAATAACTATGGCTACACCTTC.

This clone was observed a few times. CDR3 DNA: TGTGCCAGCAGTTTGTCAACAGGGGGCGTAGGATACGAGCAGTACTTC. Its protein product is CASSLSTGGVGYEQYF. The gene calls are TRBV28 and TRBJ2-7; 9 bases are shared with TRBD1. Unmatched junction bases numbered 10, after V lost 3 bases and J lost 4 bases. Germline V gene lookup returns CDR1 MDHEN and CDR2 SYDVKM. The CDR3 is 16 amino acids. Using reference TRBV28 and TRBJ2-7 for the parts outside the CDR3, the full variable domain is DVKVTQSSRYLVKRTGEKVFLECVQDMDHENMFWYRQDPGLGLRLIYFSYDVKMKEKGDIPEGYSVSREKKERFSLILESASTNQTSMYLCASSLSTGGVGYEQYFGPGTRLTVT.